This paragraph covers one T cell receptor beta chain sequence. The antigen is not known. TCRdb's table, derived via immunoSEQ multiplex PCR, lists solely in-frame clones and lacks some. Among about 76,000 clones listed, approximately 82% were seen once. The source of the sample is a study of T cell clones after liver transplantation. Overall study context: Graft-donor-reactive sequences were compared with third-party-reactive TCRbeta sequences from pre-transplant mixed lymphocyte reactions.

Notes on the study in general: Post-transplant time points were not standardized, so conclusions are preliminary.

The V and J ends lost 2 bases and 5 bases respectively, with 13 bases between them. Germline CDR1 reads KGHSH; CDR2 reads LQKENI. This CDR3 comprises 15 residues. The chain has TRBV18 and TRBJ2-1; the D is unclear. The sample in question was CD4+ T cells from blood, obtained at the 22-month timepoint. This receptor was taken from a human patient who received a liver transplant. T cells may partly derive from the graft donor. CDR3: CASSPSPNSDNEQFF. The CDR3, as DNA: TGTGCCAGCTCACCATCGCCGAACTCTGACAATGAGCAGTTCTTC. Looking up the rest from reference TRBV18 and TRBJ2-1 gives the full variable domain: NAGVMQNPRHLVRRRGQEARLRCSPMKGHSHVYWYRQLPEEGLKFMVYLQKENIIDESGMPKERFSAEFPKEGPSILRIQQVVRGDSAAYFCASSPSPNSDNEQFFGPGTRLTVL.